This passage covers 24 T cell receptor beta chains from one sample sequenced in a study of Ad26.COV2.S vaccination and SARS-CoV-2 variants. Generated by immunoSEQ multiplex PCR, the TCRdb table keeps only in-frame clones and is missing some. Among around 350,000 clones, about 85% were seen once, and the ten largest hold roughly 3.5%. Treatment noted: around 19 received Ad26.COV2.S at low or high dose, single or two shots; about 5 received placebo; per-sample allocation not given. Sample collection was performed on day 63 after the first vaccine or placebo injection. Sequences were derived from peripheral blood, sampled in a trial of Ad26.COV2.S vaccine versus placebo. The receptors were sampled from a person between 18 and 65 years old who received the Ad26.COV2.S COVID-19 vaccine or a placebo.

The rearrangement links TRBV30 to TRBJ1-1, with 7 bases that match TRBD1. Looked up from germline, CDR1 is GTSNPN and CDR2 is SVGIG (reference sequence). The CDR3 has 14 amino acids. Germline trimming cut 5 bases from V and 0 bases from J; bases unmatched to any gene: 6. In DNA, the CDR3 is TGTGCCTGGGGGACCGGGACAGTGAACACTGAAGCTTTCTTT. Amino acid sequence: CAWGTGTVNTEAFF. Combining the CDR3 with reference TRBV30 and TRBJ1-1 gives the whole variable domain SQTIHQWPATLVQPVGSPLSLECTVEGTSNPNLYWYRQAAGRGLQLLFYSVGIGQISSEVPQNLSASRPQDRQFILSSKKLLLSDSGFYLCAWGTGTVNTEAFFGQGTRLTVV.

Points on this clone: Within the sample, other DNA sequences also encode this same CDR3. This chain links TRBV5-1 with TRBJ2-7; no reliable D call. CDR3 size: 13 residues. Germline-derived CDR1 and CDR2 are SGHRS and YFSETQ. Trimming removed 0 bases from V and 2 bases from J, with 6 bases in between. DNA of the CDR3: TGCGCCAGCAGCTTGGGACGGGCCTACGAGCAGTACTTC. As protein: CASSLGRAYEQYF.

This chain links TRBV15 with TRBJ2-7; either TRBD1 or TRBD2 may fit D (5 bases each). Trimming cost V 3 bases and J 7 bases, with 25 bases left between them. The CDR3 contains 17 residues. Germline V gene data show CDR1 as LNHNV and CDR2 as YYDKDF (reference sequence). The CDR3 loop reads CATSRVITGPSGREQYF. CDR3 nucleotides: TGTGCCACCAGCAGGGTTATCACCGGGCCATCGGGGCGAGAGCAGTACTTC.

The chain has TRBV7-2 and TRBJ1-4; D ambiguous. Germline CDR1 is SGHTA and CDR2 is FQGNSA. The V gene lost 1 base and the J gene lost 3 bases, with 9 bases spanning the gap. The CDR3 has 15 amino acids. The CDR3: CASSLVVGPNEKLFF. CDR3 nucleotide sequence: TGTGCCAGCAGCTTAGTCGTAGGGCCTAATGAAAAACTGTTTTTT. Full variable domain (remainder filled in from reference TRBV7-2 and TRBJ1-4): GAGVSQSPSNKVTEKGKDVELRCDPISGHTALYWYRQSLGQGLEFLIYFQGNSAPDKSGLPSDRFSAERTGGSVSTLTIQRTQQEDSAVYLCASSLVVGPNEKLFFGSGTQLSVL.

This chain connects TRBV5-1 to TRBJ2-7; possible D gene TRBD2, 6 bases. Germline CDR1 SGHRS, CDR2 YFSETQ. CDR3 length: 14 amino acids. With 5 bases removed from V and 2 bases from J, the gap between germline ends came to 14 bases. The CDR3 spells CASSPTSTPYEQYF. In DNA form, the CDR3 reads TGCGCCAGCAGTCCGACTAGTACTCCCTACGAGCAGTACTTC.

The gene calls are TRBV20-1 and TRBJ1-2; D is possibly TRBD1 (5 bases). CDR1 and CDR2 from the germline V gene are DFQATT and SNEGSKA (reference sequence). The CDR3 extends over 11 amino acids. V was clipped by 5 bases and J by 6 bases, with 10 bases between them. The CDR3 nucleotides read TGCAGTGCTCTCCGACAGAATGGCTACACCTTC. This encodes CSALRQNGYTF.

This clone was recorded once. The chain couples TRBV5-1 to TRBJ2-1; TRBD1 matches 10 bases. CDR3 length equals 15 residues. The V gene's germline CDR1 is SGHRS and CDR2 YFSETQ. V lost 0 bases to trimming and J lost 5 bases; unmatched junction nucleotides: 2. The CDR3 spells CASSLGQGAHNEQFF. The CDR3 nucleotides read TGCGCCAGCAGCTTGGGACAGGGGGCGCACAATGAGCAGTTCTTC.

This clone was detected only once. The chain is built from TRBV7-2 and TRBJ2-1; 15 nucleotides line up with TRBD2. Germline-derived CDR1 and CDR2 are SGHTA and FQGNSA. The trim removed 1 base at V and 9 bases at J, leaving 13 bases unmatched. This CDR3 comprises 19 residues. The CDR3 DNA sequence: TGTGCCAGCAGCTTAGATGGGTTCGGGACTAGCGGGGGGTCTGGTGAGCAGTTCTTC. This codes for CASSLDGFGTSGGSGEQFF.

The chain recombines TRBV9 with TRBJ2-3, with D uncertain. V shed 2 bases and J shed 4 bases, with 20 bases lying between them. The CDR3 length is 17 residues. Germline values: CDR1 SGDLS, CDR2 YYNGEE. Here the CDR3 reads CASSVGLSGREADTQYF. The CDR3 nucleotides are TGTGCCAGCAGCGTGGGGTTATCGGGTCGAGAGGCAGATACGCAGTATTTT. The variable domain in full, completed from reference TRBV9 and TRBJ2-3, reads DSGVTQTPKHLITATGQRVTLRCSPRSGDLSVYWYQQSLDQGLQFLIQYYNGEERAKGNILERFSAQQFPDLHSELNLSSLELGDSALYFCASSVGLSGREADTQYFGPGTRLTVL.

This clone was seen a handful of times. This same CDR3 is encoded by further DNA sequences in the sample. V usage is TRBV30 and J usage is TRBJ2-5; no firm D call. Germline CDR1 is GTSNPN and CDR2 is SVGIG (reference sequence). This CDR3 is 11 amino acids long. The V gene lost 4 bases and the J gene lost 2 bases, with 5 bases spanning the gap. The CDR3 reads CAWNRQETQYF. The CDR3 DNA reads as TGTGCCTGGAACCGGCAAGAGACCCAGTACTTC.

The J gene is TRBJ1-6, the V gene TRBV10-3, with D maybe TRBD1 (6 bases). CDR1 is ENHRY, CDR2 SYGVKD, per germline. V lost 2 bases to trimming and J lost 7 bases, with 15 bases between them. This CDR3 comprises 16 residues. CDR3 protein: CAISETVTGSNSPLHF. The CDR3 DNA follows: TGTGCCATCAGTGAGACAGTCACAGGGTCAAATTCACCCCTCCACTTT.

This chain connects TRBV7-2 to TRBJ2-7, with 7 bases lining up with TRBD1. J lost 6 bases, V lost 5 bases, and 10 bases had no gene match. The CDR3 covers 14 residues. Germline CDR1 SGHTA, CDR2 FQGNSA. CDR3 region: CASSPTGQVSEQYF. The CDR3 DNA follows: TGTGCCAGCAGCCCGACAGGGCAAGTCTCCGAGCAGTACTTC.

The rearrangement uses TRBV6-2 or TRBV6-3 and TRBJ1-1; no reliable D call. This CDR3 comprises 18 residues. Trimming pared 0 bases from V and 1 base from J, leaving 18 bases between. The germline CDR1 and CDR2 sequences are MNHEY and SVGEGT. The CDR3 spells CASSYSYRENRANTEAFF. As DNA, the CDR3 is TGTGCCAGCAGTTACTCGTATAGGGAAAACCGTGCGAACACTGAAGCTTTCTTT.

This chain connects TRBV2 to TRBJ2-5; D may be TRBD2 (5 bases). Trimming took 4 bases from V and 0 from J, leaving 12 bases between them. Germline CDR1 and CDR2: SNHLY and FYNNEI. CDR3 length: 15 residues. The CDR3 nucleotides read TGTGCCAGCAGTGCTACGGGAAGTGACCAAGAGACCCAGTACTTC. Translating it yields CASSATGSDQETQYF.

This chain links TRBV5-4 with TRBJ1-6; perhaps TRBD1 as D (5 bases). CDR1 and CDR2 (germline): SGHNT, YYREEE (reference sequence). The V and J ends lost 1 base and 6 bases respectively, with 11 bases between them. The CDR3 length is 15 residues. The CDR3: CASSLNRTPNSPLHF. The CDR3 DNA reads as TGTGCCAGCAGCTTGAACAGGACCCCTAATTCACCCCTCCACTTT.

J is TRBJ2-4 and V is TRBV30; maybe TRBD2 (6 bases). The CDR3 spans 13 residues. V shed 2 bases and J shed 8 bases, with 13 bases lying between them. Germline V gene data show CDR1 as GTSNPN and CDR2 as SVGIG (reference sequence). The CDR3 nucleotides are TGTGCCTGGAGTCCCGGGGGTGCGGACATTCAGTACTTC. Translating gives CAWSPGGADIQYF.

V usage is TRBV20-1 and J usage is TRBJ2-1; the D gene is possibly TRBD1 (6 bases). Germline CDR1 DFQATT, CDR2 SNEGSKA (reference sequence). V was clipped by 7 bases and J by 9 bases, with 13 bases between them. The CDR3 sequence is 11 residues long. CDR3 in DNA: TGCAGTGTTGCAGGGGCAGGTGAGCAGTTCTTC. This codes for CSVAGAGEQFF.

This clone was counted between two and nine times. V and J are TRBV7-9 and TRBJ1-4; weak D call: TRBD1 (6 bases). Germline CDR1 reads SEHNR; CDR2 reads FQNEAQ (reference sequence). The CDR3 extends over 15 amino acids. Trimming removed 6 bases from V and 3 bases from J, with 14 bases in between. The chain's CDR3 is CASRQTGRANEKLFF. The CDR3 DNA reads TGTGCCAGCAGACAAACAGGGAGAGCTAATGAAAAACTGTTTTTT.

This clone was counted a few times. The gene calls are TRBV5-4 and TRBJ2-1; 11 nucleotides align to TRBD2. The CDR3 consists of 14 residues. Trimming cost V 2 bases and J 7 bases; bases outside gene matches: 2. Germline V gene sequence: CDR1 SGHNT, CDR2 YYREEE (reference sequence). The CDR3 spells CASSFLAGGNEQFF. CDR3 DNA: TGTGCCAGCAGCTTTTTAGCGGGAGGGAATGAGCAGTTCTTC.

This clone was seen a handful of times. The chain carries TRBV4-1 and TRBJ1-5; D is unresolved. Germline V lookup: CDR1 MGHRA, CDR2 YSYEKL. V lost 1 base and J 3 bases, leaving 13 bases between the germline ends. CDR3 length: 16 residues. The CDR3 spells CASSQGSSGNNQPQHF. CDR3 coding DNA: TGCGCCAGCAGCCAAGGGTCTTCGGGCAACAATCAGCCCCAGCATTTT.

The chain carries TRBV6-6 and TRBJ1-6; 8 bases fit TRBD1. CDR3 length: 15 residues. V lost 5 bases and J lost 9; bases outside the gene matches: 9. CDR1 MNHNY and CDR2 SVGAGI come from the germline V gene (reference sequence). CDR3 protein: CASSPADRDGSPLHF. CDR3 sequence (DNA): TGTGCCAGCAGTCCCGCGGACAGGGACGGTTCACCCCTCCACTTT.

The chain links TRBV2 to TRBJ1-5, with 10 bases lining up with TRBD1. The CDR3 loop spans 14 amino acids. Germline assignment: CDR1 SNHLY and CDR2 FYNNEI. V lost 7 bases, J lost 4 bases, and 4 bases stayed unmatched. CDR3 in DNA: TGTGCCAGCAACGCGGACAGGGGGAATCAGCCCCAGCATTTT. Translated, it gives CASNADRGNQPQHF. The full variable domain, completed using reference TRBV2 and TRBJ1-5, is EPEVTQTPSHQVTQMGQEVILRCVPISNHLYFYWYRQILGQKVEFLVSFYNNEISEKSEIFDDQFSVERPDGSNFTLKIRSTKLEDSAMYFCASNADRGNQPQHFGDGTRLSIL.

The gene calls are TRBV2 and TRBJ2-1; TRBD2 matches at 8 bases. The CDR3 has 13 residues. V shed 6 bases, J shed 6 bases, and the junction held 4 bases outside the gene matches. The germline V gene encodes CDR1 SNHLY and CDR2 FYNNEI. The DNA of the CDR3 is TGTGCCAGCAGCGGGACTAGTGCCAATGAGCAGTTCTTC. Translating gives CASSGTSANEQFF.

V gene TRBV10-3 combines with J gene TRBJ2-1; D unclear. CDR3 length: 15 residues. Germline loops: CDR1 ENHRY, CDR2 SYGVKD. Trimming took off 0 bases at V and 1 base at J, with 7 bases between the two ends. In DNA, the CDR3 is TGTGCCATCAGTGAGTCGTCTGATTCCTACAATGAGCAGTTCTTC. Residues: CAISESSDSYNEQFF.